This paragraph reports one TCR beta chain. The target antigen is unknown. This sample is part of a study of Tregs in tolerant kidney transplant recipients. V was shortened by 2 bases and J by 5 bases, with 7 bases between the two germline ends. The germline V gene encodes CDR1 SGHDT and CDR2 YYEEEE. The CDR3 is made up of 12 amino acids. The table came from immunoSEQ multiplex PCR; TCRdb's copy has only in-frame clones and leaves some out. The sample lists roughly 40,000 clones, around 95% occurring once. The gene calls are TRBV5-6 and TRBJ1-1; D is unclear. Sequencing was carried out using Tregs from blood cultured with allogeneic cells. The source of this sequence is a human donor in good health. The CDR3 is CASSFRRTEAFF. CDR3 nucleotide sequence: TGTGCCAGCAGCTTTCGAAGAACTGAAGCTTTCTTT.